What follows are 3 T cell receptor beta chains derived from one specimen sequenced in a study of spatial heterogeneity in lung cancer. The study's findings and limits: Tumor mutation counts were tracked by expanded intratumoral alpha and beta TCR counts.

The antigens these receptors bind are not known. The time point here: sample taken at primary tumor resection. TCRdb used MiXCR to reprocess the 5' RACE reads, holding one entry per CDR3 protein. The data contain tens of thousands of distinct CDR3 sequences, about 6% of them singletons. The sequences come from lung tumor tissue, collected at surgery. The receptors originated from a male donor with early-stage non-small cell lung cancer.

This clonotype was counted only a few times. The V gene is TRBV6-5, the J gene TRBJ2-7; 12 positions match TRBD2. The J segment lost 4 bases and the V segment lost 0 bases, leaving 10 bases of the junction unmatched. CDR3 length: 18 amino acids. CDR1 and CDR2 (germline): MNHEY, SVGAGI. The DNA of the CDR3 is TGTGCCAGCAGTTACTCCTTCCGGACTAGCGGGGTAGTTTACGAGCAGTACTTC. The encoded protein is CASSYSFRTSGVVYEQYF.

This clonotype was detected many times. The chain recombines TRBV20-1 with TRBJ1-5; D remains unclear. This CDR3 is 13 amino acids long. Trimming cost V 1 base and J 3 bases, with 7 bases left between them. Looked up from germline, CDR1 is DFQATT and CDR2 is SNEGSKA (reference sequence). CDR3 region: CSARVQNNQPQHF. The CDR3 bases are TGCAGTGCTAGAGTACAGAACAATCAGCCCCAGCATTTT.

V gene TRBV7-6 combines with J gene TRBJ2-5; 10 positions match TRBD2. V gave up 3 bases and J gave up 5 bases; unmatched junction bases: 0. Germline V gene data show CDR1 as SGHVS and CDR2 as FNYEAQ. This CDR3 is 13 amino acids long. In nucleotides, the CDR3 is TGTGCCAGCAGCTTGGGACTAGCGGAGACCCAGTACTTC. Translating gives CASSLGLAETQYF.